This T cell receptor (beta chain) was observed in a study of Graves' ophthalmopathy and Graves' hyperthyroidism. RNA served as the template for amplifying TCR beta CDR3 regions. An opening RT-PCR round employed HTBI primers and preceded a second-round multiplex PCR. One entry per CDR3 protein, called by TCRdb with MiXCR from the multiplex PCR reads. Of 400,000 or so distinct CDR3 sequences in the sample, approximately 18% are singletons; the top ten hold 2.4%. This clonotype was seen at least ten times. The CDR3 is made up of 14 amino acids. The germline gives CDR1 DFQATT, CDR2 SNEGSKA (reference sequence). Trimming cost V 3 bases and J 8 bases; bases outside gene matches: 11.

This sequence was found in an adult woman with stable Graves' hyperthyroidism. The sequenced sample was peripheral blood. The chain has TRBV20-1 and TRBJ1-1; 8 bases fit TRBD1. The CDR3: CSARPTGANREAFF. The CDR3 bases are TGCAGTGCTAGGCCGACAGGGGCCAACAGGGAAGCTTTCTTT.